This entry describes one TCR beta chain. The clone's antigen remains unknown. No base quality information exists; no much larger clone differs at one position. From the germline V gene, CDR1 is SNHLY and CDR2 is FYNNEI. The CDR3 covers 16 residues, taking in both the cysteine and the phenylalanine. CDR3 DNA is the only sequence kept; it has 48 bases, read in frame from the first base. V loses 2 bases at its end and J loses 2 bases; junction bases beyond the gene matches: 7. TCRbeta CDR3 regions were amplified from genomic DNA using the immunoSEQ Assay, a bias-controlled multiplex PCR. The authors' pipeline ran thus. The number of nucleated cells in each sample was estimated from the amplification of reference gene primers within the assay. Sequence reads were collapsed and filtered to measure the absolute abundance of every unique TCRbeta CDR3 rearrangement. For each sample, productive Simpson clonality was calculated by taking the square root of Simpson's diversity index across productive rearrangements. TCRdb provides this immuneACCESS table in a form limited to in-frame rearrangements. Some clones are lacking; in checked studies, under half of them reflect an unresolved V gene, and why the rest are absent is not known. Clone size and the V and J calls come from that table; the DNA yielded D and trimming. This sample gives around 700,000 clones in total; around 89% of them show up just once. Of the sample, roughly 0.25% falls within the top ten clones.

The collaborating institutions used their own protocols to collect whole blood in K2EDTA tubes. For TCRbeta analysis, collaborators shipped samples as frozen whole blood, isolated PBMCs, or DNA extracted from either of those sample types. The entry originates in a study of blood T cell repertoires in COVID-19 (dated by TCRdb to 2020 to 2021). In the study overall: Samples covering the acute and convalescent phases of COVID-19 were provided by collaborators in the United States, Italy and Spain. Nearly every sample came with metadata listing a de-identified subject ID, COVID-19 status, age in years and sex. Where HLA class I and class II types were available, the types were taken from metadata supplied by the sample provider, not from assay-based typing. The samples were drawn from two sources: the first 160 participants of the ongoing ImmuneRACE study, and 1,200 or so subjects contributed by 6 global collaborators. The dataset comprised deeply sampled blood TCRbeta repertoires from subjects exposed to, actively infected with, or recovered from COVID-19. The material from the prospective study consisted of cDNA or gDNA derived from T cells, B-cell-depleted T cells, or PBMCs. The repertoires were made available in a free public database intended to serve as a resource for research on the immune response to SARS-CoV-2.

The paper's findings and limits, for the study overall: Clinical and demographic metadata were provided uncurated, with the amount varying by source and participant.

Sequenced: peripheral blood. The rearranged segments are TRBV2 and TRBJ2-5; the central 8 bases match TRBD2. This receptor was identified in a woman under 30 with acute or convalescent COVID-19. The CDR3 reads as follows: CASSEPAGDPQETQYF. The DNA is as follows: TGTGCCAGCAGTGAACCAGCGGGGGACCCACAAGAGACCCAGTACTTC.